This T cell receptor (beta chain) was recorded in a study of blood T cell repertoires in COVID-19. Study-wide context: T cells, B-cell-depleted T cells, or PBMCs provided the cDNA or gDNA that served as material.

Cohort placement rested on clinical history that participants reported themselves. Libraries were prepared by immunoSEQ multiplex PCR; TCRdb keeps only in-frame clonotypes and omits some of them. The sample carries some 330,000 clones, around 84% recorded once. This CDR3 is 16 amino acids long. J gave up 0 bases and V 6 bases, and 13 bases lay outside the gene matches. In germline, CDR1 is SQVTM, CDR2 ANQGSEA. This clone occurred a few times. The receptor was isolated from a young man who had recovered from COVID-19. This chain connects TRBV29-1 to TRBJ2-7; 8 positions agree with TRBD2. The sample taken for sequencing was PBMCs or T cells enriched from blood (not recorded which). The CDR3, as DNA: TGCAGCGTCGCCCGTCCCAGCGGGAGCTACTCCTACGAGCAGTACTTC. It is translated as CSVARPSGSYSYEQYF.